The next 28 T cell receptor beta chains were all read from a single sample in a study of cytomegalovirus exposure and HLA in healthy donors (TCRdb year 2017). To prepare the library, the immunoSEQ multiplex PCR assay was applied. TCRdb re-hosts the immuneACCESS table, in-frame sequences only. Its copies lack some clones; in the studies checked, an unresolved V gene accounts for under half of them, and the cause for the rest is not known. This sample lists about 50,000 clones; about 91% were detected once. About 1.5% of the sample rests with the top ten. Sequenced sample: PBMCs. The receptors originated from a man younger than 30 in good health and CMV-seronegative.

V and J are TRBV7-9 and TRBJ2-3; 8 bases agree with TRBD2. J gave up 7 bases and V 5 bases, and 20 bases lay outside the gene matches. Germline CDR1 is SEHNR and CDR2 is FQNEAQ (reference sequence). This CDR3 comprises 18 residues. CDR3 region: CASSPPRGTRMTIYTQYF. CDR3 sequence (DNA): TGTGCCAGCAGCCCTCCCAGAGGGACTAGGATGACGATTTATACGCAGTATTTT.

Concerning this clone itself: At one of its ends the junction is not consistent with the germline gene, which may arise from a read error. V is TRBV18 and J is TRBJ1-1, with TRBD1 matching over 8 bases. The CDR3 loop spans 17 amino acids. Germline CDR1 KGHSH, CDR2 LQKENI. This chain's CDR3 is CASSPQSQGAWDTEAFF. The CDR3 bases are TGTGCCAGCTCTCCACAAAGTCAGGGGGCCTGGGATACTGAAGCTTTCTTT. Drawing the rest from reference TRBV18 and TRBJ1-1, the complete variable domain is NAGVMQNPRHLVRRRGQEARLRCSPMKGHSHVYWYRQLPEEGLKFMVYLQKENIIDESGMPKERFSAEFPKEGPSILRIQQVVRGDSAAYFCASSPQSQGAWDTEAFFGQGTRLTVV.

The V and J genes are TRBV29-1 and TRBJ1-5; D is possibly TRBD1 (5 bases). The CDR3 has 14 amino acids. V gave up 4 bases and J gave up 1 base, with 11 bases separating them. Per germline, CDR1 SQVTM and CDR2 ANQGSEA. The CDR3 protein is CSVAGGDSNQPQHF. The CDR3 DNA reads as TGCAGCGTTGCGGGGGGGGACAGCAATCAGCCCCAGCATTTT. The full variable domain, with the rest looked up from reference TRBV29-1 and TRBJ1-5, is SAVISQKPSRDICQRGTSLTIQCQVDSQVTMMFWYRQQPGQSLTLIATANQGSEATYESGFVIDKFPISRPNLTFSTLTVSNMSPEDSSIYLCSVAGGDSNQPQHFGDGTRLSIL.

This rearrangement joins TRBV6-1 to TRBJ2-7; the match to TRBD1 covers 9 bases. Germline values: CDR1 MNHNS, CDR2 SASEGT. V lost 4 bases to trimming and J lost 9 bases; unmatched junction nucleotides: 19. The CDR3 is made up of 17 amino acids. CDR3 residues: CASSAHLGGTGTFGQYF. The DNA of the CDR3 is TGTGCCAGCAGTGCCCACCTAGGAGGGACAGGGACTTTCGGGCAGTACTTC.

V is TRBV2 and J is TRBJ2-1; 10 bases fit TRBD2. Germline loops: CDR1 SNHLY, CDR2 FYNNEI. The V and J ends lost 2 bases and 2 bases, in that order; junction bases with no gene match: 0. The CDR3 sequence is 15 residues long. The CDR3 reads CASSETSGTYNEQFF. DNA of the CDR3: TGTGCCAGCAGTGAAACTAGCGGGACCTACAATGAGCAGTTCTTC.

This clone was counted between two and nine times. V gene TRBV5-1 combines with J gene TRBJ2-2; D gene unclear. V lost 3 bases, J lost 0 bases, and 15 bases lay in between. CDR1 is SGHRS, CDR2 YFSETQ, per germline. CDR3 length: 17 residues. CDR3 amino acids: CASSSQPQVANTGELFF. Here the CDR3 DNA reads TGCGCCAGCAGCTCGCAACCTCAGGTGGCGAACACCGGGGAGCTGTTTTTT.

The rearrangement joins TRBV19 to TRBJ1-2, with a tentative D call TRBD1 (6 bases). The V end was cut by 4 bases, the J end by 3 bases, with 6 bases between. The length of the CDR3 is 12 residues. CDR1 is LNHDA, CDR2 SQIVND, per germline (reference sequence). CDR3 DNA: TGTGCCAGTAGTAACAGGGACTATGGCTACACCTTC. This gives the protein CASSNRDYGYTF.

The chain employs TRBV28 and TRBJ2-3; D call uncertain. CDR3 length: 11 residues. Germline V gene sequence: CDR1 MDHEN, CDR2 SYDVKM. Trimming pared 10 bases from V and 1 base from J, leaving 6 bases between. The CDR3 DNA reads TGTGCCATTCGGGGCACAGATACGCAGTATTTT. Its translation: CAIRGTDTQYF.

The J gene is TRBJ2-7, the V gene TRBV29-1; D call uncertain. The CDR3 extends over 11 amino acids. Germline V CDR1 and CDR2: SQVTM, ANQGSEA. Trimming stripped 2 bases from V and 4 bases from J, with 6 bases between. CDR3 sequence reads: CSVEQNYEQYF. CDR3 nucleotide sequence: TGCAGCGTTGAACAAAATTACGAGCAGTACTTC.

V gene TRBV10-3 combines with J gene TRBJ2-5, with D unclear. The ends were cut back, 8 bases at V and 2 bases at J, with 9 bases in the middle. The CDR3 loop spans 12 amino acids. The germline CDR1 and CDR2 sequences are ENHRY and SYGVKD. This CDR3 reads CAISRDQETQYF. The DNA for the CDR3 is TGTGCCATCTCTAGAGATCAAGAGACCCAGTACTTC.

CDR3: CASSLRIPGLLQETQYF. The CDR3 nucleotides read TGTGCCAGCAGCCTCCGGATACCGGGACTTTTACAAGAGACCCAGTACTTC. The chain has TRBV7-6 and TRBJ2-5; a possible D gene is TRBD2 (6 bases). The CDR3 runs to 17 residues. Germline V gene lookup returns CDR1 SGHVS and CDR2 FNYEAQ. The V and J ends lost 5 bases and 2 bases respectively, with 21 bases between them.

The chain employs TRBV5-4 and TRBJ2-5; TRBD2 aligns across 11 bases. Looked up from germline, CDR1 is SGHNT and CDR2 is YYREEE (reference sequence). Unmatched junction bases numbered 3, after V lost 0 bases and J lost 2 bases. This CDR3 region has 16 residues. The CDR3 sequence: CASSLAPSGGQETQYF. The CDR3 DNA is TGTGCCAGCAGCTTGGCGCCTAGCGGGGGGCAAGAGACCCAGTACTTC.

This chain uses TRBV5-6 with TRBJ2-1; the D gene is possibly TRBD2 (5 bases). Germline V gives CDR1 SGHDT, CDR2 YYEEEE. The germline V and J ends were trimmed by 7 bases and 0 bases, with 14 bases remaining between them. This CDR3 is built from 15 residues. Written as DNA, the CDR3 is TGTGCCAGCGGCCGTCCGGGGAGCTCCTACAATGAGCAGTTCTTC. This gives the protein CASGRPGSSYNEQFF.

V is TRBV7-8 and J is TRBJ2-5; no clear D gene. This CDR3 contains 15 residues. V lost 0 bases and J 1 base, leaving 9 bases between the germline ends. Germline V gene sequence: CDR1 SGHVS, CDR2 FQNEAQ. The CDR3 reads CASSLARRSQETQYF. CDR3 bases: TGTGCCAGCAGCTTAGCCCGGCGGTCCCAAGAGACCCAGTACTTC.

J is TRBJ2-3 and V is TRBV6-1; TRBD2 is a possible D gene (5 bases). The CDR3 is made up of 15 amino acids. In germline, CDR1 is MNHNS, CDR2 SASEGT. V was cut by 5 bases and J by 4 bases, with 16 bases left in between. CDR3 in amino acids: CASSNTRGGADTQYF. CDR3 in DNA: TGTGCCAGCAGTAATACACGGGGTGGCGCAGATACGCAGTATTTT.

J is TRBJ1-1 and V is TRBV19; the match to TRBD1 covers 8 bases. Germline CDR1 reads LNHDA; CDR2 reads SQIVND (reference sequence). CDR3 size: 13 residues. V trimming: 5 bases; J trimming: 4 bases; junction bases outside the gene matches: 3. CDR3 amino acids: CASSPGQVTEAFF. Written as DNA, the CDR3 is TGTGCCAGTAGTCCGGGACAGGTCACTGAAGCTTTCTTT.

The rearrangement links TRBV10-3 to TRBJ2-3, with a weak D call TRBD2 (6 bases). Germline CDR1 reads ENHRY; CDR2 reads SYGVKD. The CDR3 contains 16 residues. With 3 bases removed from V and 3 bases from J, the gap between germline ends came to 16 bases. The CDR3 reads CAISDSVGGITDTQYF. The CDR3 DNA sequence: TGTGCCATCAGTGACTCGGTAGGCGGGATAACAGATACGCAGTATTTT.

The V call is TRBV28, the J call TRBJ1-5; D perhaps matches TRBD1 (5 bases). CDR3 size: 16 residues. The V gene's germline CDR1 is MDHEN and CDR2 SYDVKM. V was pared by 3 bases and J by 0 bases, with 12 bases between. Written as DNA, the CDR3 is TGTGCCAGCAGTTTGGGGCAGATTAATAGCAATCAGCCCCAGCATTTT. Protein sequence: CASSLGQINSNQPQHF. The variable domain in full, completed from reference TRBV28 and TRBJ1-5, reads DVKVTQSSRYLVKRTGEKVFLECVQDMDHENMFWYRQDPGLGLRLIYFSYDVKMKEKGDIPEGYSVSREKKERFSLILESASTNQTSMYLCASSLGQINSNQPQHFGDGTRLSIL.

This rearrangement joins TRBV9 to TRBJ2-1; maybe TRBD2 (5 bases). Germline V gene sequence: CDR1 SGDLS, CDR2 YYNGEE. The CDR3 runs to 15 residues. V was cut by 4 bases and J by 0 bases, with 11 bases left in between. The CDR3 nucleotides are TGTGCCAGCAGCCTTAGCGCGGTCTCCTACAATGAGCAGTTCTTC. Amino acid sequence: CASSLSAVSYNEQFF.

V is TRBV28 and J is TRBJ2-7; D gene unclear. The CDR3 is made up of 13 amino acids. Germline CDR1 and CDR2: MDHEN and SYDVKM. V was trimmed by 3 bases and J by 5 bases, leaving 11 bases between them. The CDR3 nucleotides read TGTGCCAGCAGTTTCCCGGTCGCCCACGAGCAGTACTTC. Encoded protein: CASSFPVAHEQYF. The full variable domain, rest sourced from reference TRBV28 and TRBJ2-7, is DVKVTQSSRYLVKRTGEKVFLECVQDMDHENMFWYRQDPGLGLRLIYFSYDVKMKEKGDIPEGYSVSREKKERFSLILESASTNQTSMYLCASSFPVAHEQYFGPGTRLTVT.

J is TRBJ2-5 and V is TRBV30; TRBD2 aligns across 7 bases. The germline gives CDR1 GTSNPN, CDR2 SVGIG (reference sequence). The V and J ends lost 0 bases and 1 base, in that order; junction bases with no gene match: 2. This CDR3 has 14 amino acids. The CDR3 sequence is CAWSVVAGQETQYF. CDR3 sequence (DNA): TGTGCCTGGAGTGTGGTAGCGGGCCAAGAGACCCAGTACTTC.

This sequence joins TRBV10-3 and TRBJ2-5; 9 nucleotides line up with TRBD1. The V gene's germline CDR1 is ENHRY and CDR2 SYGVKD. The CDR3 is made up of 14 amino acids. J lost 5 bases, V lost 3 bases, and 4 bases had no gene match. Here the CDR3 DNA reads TGTGCCATCAGTGACAACAGGGGGCGCGAGACCCAGTACTTC. This codes for CAISDNRGRETQYF.

The rearrangement links TRBV7-3 to TRBJ2-2; 12 nucleotides align to TRBD2. The V gene's germline CDR1 is SGHTA and CDR2 FQGTGA. The CDR3 contains 18 residues. The J segment lost 4 bases and the V segment lost 2 bases, leaving 8 bases of the junction unmatched. The CDR3 sequence: CASSLFGGLAGTTGELFF. The CDR3, as DNA: TGTGCCAGCAGCTTATTTGGGGGACTAGCGGGTACCACCGGGGAGCTGTTTTTT.

The J gene is TRBJ1-4, the V gene TRBV30; TRBD1 matches 9 bases. The CDR3 runs 16 residues. The J segment lost 5 bases and the V segment lost 3 bases, leaving 10 bases of the junction unmatched. From germline, CDR1 is GTSNPN and CDR2 SVGIG (reference sequence). The CDR3, as DNA: TGTGCCTGGAGGTCAGCCTTCGGGACAGGGAATGAAAAACTGTTTTTT. It codes for CAWRSAFGTGNEKLFF.

The chain couples TRBV9 to TRBJ2-6; D remains unclear. Germline CDR1 reads SGDLS; CDR2 reads YYNGEE. The V gene lost 0 bases and the J gene lost 1 base, with 5 bases spanning the gap. This CDR3 contains 15 residues. The CDR3 sequence: CASSVDLSGANVLTF. The CDR3 coding sequence is TGTGCCAGCAGCGTAGACCTATCTGGGGCCAACGTCCTGACTTTC.

This clone has just one count. V is TRBV2 and J is TRBJ1-5; 8 bases match TRBD1. The junction had 4 bases not matched to a gene; V was cut back by 3 bases and J by 6 bases. This CDR3 is built from 14 residues. Germline V gene sequence: CDR1 SNHLY, CDR2 FYNNEI. The CDR3: CASSDRGRLQPQHF. DNA of the CDR3: TGTGCCAGCAGTGACAGGGGGCGCCTTCAGCCCCAGCATTTT.

V gene TRBV5-1 combines with J gene TRBJ2-7; the D gene is possibly TRBD2 (6 bases). CDR1 SGHRS and CDR2 YFSETQ come from the germline V gene. The V gene lost 3 bases and the J gene lost 0 bases, with 13 bases spanning the gap. The CDR3 consists of 15 residues. This chain's CDR3 is CASSSGLEHSYEQYF. The DNA of the CDR3 is TGCGCCAGCAGCTCGGGACTCGAACACTCCTACGAGCAGTACTTC. The full variable domain, its missing parts supplied by reference TRBV5-1 and TRBJ2-7, is KAGVTQTPRYLIKTRGQQVTLSCSPISGHRSVSWYQQTPGQGLQFLFEYFSETQRNKGNFPGRFSGRQFSNSRSEMNVSTLELGDSALYLCASSSGLEHSYEQYFGPGTRLTVT.

This chain uses TRBV18 with TRBJ1-5; D unclear. The CDR3 covers 14 residues. Germline assignment: CDR1 KGHSH and CDR2 LQKENI. V lost 3 bases and J 1 base, leaving 7 bases between the germline ends. CDR3 DNA sequence: TGTGCCAGCTCACCTGACAAAAGCAATCAGCCCCAGCATTTT. This codes for CASSPDKSNQPQHF.